The rows below give T cell receptor beta chains drawn from one sample of a study of cytotoxic CD8 clonotypes in ibrutinib-treated CLL. The protocol was immunoSEQ multiplex PCR, while the TCRdb copy is restricted to in-frame clones and leaves out a portion. Of 160,000 or so clones listed, 81% are singletons. Sequenced material: PBMCs, taken after 12 months of ibrutinib treatment. These TCRs come from a human donor with chronic lymphocytic leukemia. Each CDR3 is given with its conserved first and last residue. Fields, in order: clone size, V gene, J gene, D gene, CDR3 protein, CDR3 DNA. The D gene is left open where the match is weak. A clone size is listed for some rows: how often the clone was seen (once, few, many), or a class if it is expanded.

>NA|TRBV5-6|TRBJ2-1|NA
CASSFRVDSYNEQFF
TGTGCCAGCAGCTTCCGGGTAGATTCCTACAATGAGCAGTTCTTC
>few|TRBV4-3|TRBJ2-3|NA
CASSQAGARTDTQYF
TGCGCCAGCAGCCAAGCAGGGGCGAGAACAGATACGCAGTATTTT
>NA|TRBV7-3|TRBJ2-1|NA
CASSAQGEQFF
TGTGCCAGCAGCGCCCAGGGTGAGCAGTTCTTC
>few|TRBV2|TRBJ2-2|TRBD1
CASRVQGAGTGELFF
TGTGCCAGCAGAGTACAGGGGGCAGGCACCGGGGAGCTGTTTTTT
>NA|TRBV4-3|TRBJ1-3|NA
CASSQDSKGSRNTIYF
TGCGCCAGCAGCCAAGATAGTAAGGGTTCCAGAAACACCATATATTTT
>NA|TRBV14|TRBJ2-1|NA
CASSRDLGGPYNEQFF
TGTGCCAGCAGCCGGGATCTTGGAGGACCCTACAATGAGCAGTTCTTC
>few|TRBV20-1|TRBJ1-2|NA
CSARPRFDTF
TGCAGTGCTAGGCCCCGCTTTGACACCTTC
>NA|TRBV11-2|TRBJ2-7|NA
CASSRLGYHEQYF
TGTGCCAGCAGTCGATTGGGATACCACGAGCAGTACTTC
>once|TRBV6-5|TRBJ1-5|NA
CASILTASQPQHF
TGTGCCAGCATCCTAACAGCTTCTCAGCCCCAGCATTTT
>NA|TRBV6-5|TRBJ2-7|NA
CASSSSGAGSYEQYF
TGTGCCAGCAGTTCCTCAGGGGCGGGATCCTACGAGCAGTACTTC
>few|TRBV6-5|TRBJ2-3|NA
CASSYLVDTQYF
TGTGCCAGCAGTTACCTCGTAGATACGCAGTATTTT
>NA|TRBV28|TRBJ1-2|NA
CASSLSPGQSHGYTF
TGTGCCAGCAGTTTATCCCCAGGACAGTCCCATGGCTACACCTTC
>few|TRBV10-3|TRBJ1-5|NA
CAISESGATNQPQHF
TGTGCCATCAGTGAGTCAGGGGCGACGAATCAGCCCCAGCATTTT
>NA|TRBV7-2|TRBJ2-7|NA
CASSSGRKGEQYF
TGTGCCAGCAGCTCGGGAAGAAAAGGCGAGCAGTACTTC
>NA|TRBV28|TRBJ1-5|NA
CASSPGGADQPQHF
TGTGCCAGCAGCCCCGGAGGAGCGGATCAGCCCCAGCATTTT
>few|TRBV27|TRBJ1-6|NA
CASRTDLSGLLHF
TGTGCCAGTCGGACAGACCTTTCCGGACTCCTCCACTTT
>few|TRBV7-2|TRBJ2-6|NA
CASSLGSGANVLTF
TGTGCCAGCAGCTTAGGGTCTGGGGCCAACGTCCTGACTTTC
>NA|TRBV11-2|TRBJ1-1|TRBD1
CASSSRGQGANTEAFF
TGTGCCAGCAGCTCCAGGGGACAGGGGGCGAACACTGAAGCTTTCTTT
>once|TRBV7-9|TRBJ1-1|NA
CASSLRVVLTTEAFF
TGTGCCAGCAGCCTCAGGGTGGTGTTAACCACTGAAGCTTTCTTT
>NA|TRBV2|TRBJ2-2|NA
CASSRSGRNTGELFF
TGTGCCAGCAGCCGCTCTGGACGGAACACCGGGGAGCTGTTTTTT
>NA|TRBV5-1|TRBJ1-2|NA
CASSAGINYGYTF
TGCGCCAGCAGCGCGGGAATTAACTATGGCTACACCTTC
>NA|TRBV27|TRBJ2-7|TRBD1
CASSLSRNRGVYEQYF
TGTGCCAGCAGTTTATCGAGGAACAGGGGCGTCTACGAGCAGTACTTC
>NA|TRBV7-9|TRBJ2-7|TRBD2
CASSQMGGSSYEQYF
TGTGCCAGCAGCCAAATGGGGGGGAGCTCCTACGAGCAGTACTTC
>NA|TRBV25-1|TRBJ1-1|NA
CASSEYRGRGLNTEAFF
TGTGCCAGCAGTGAATATAGGGGACGGGGGTTGAACACTGAAGCTTTCTTT
>NA|TRBV6-5|TRBJ2-4|NA
CASSVGAVAKNIQYF
TGTGCCAGCAGTGTGGGGGCGGTGGCCAAAAACATTCAGTACTTC
>NA|TRBV27|TRBJ2-5|TRBD2
CASRLAGGQTQYF
TGTGCCAGCAGGCTAGCGGGGGGACAGACCCAGTACTTC
>few|TRBV7-9|TRBJ1-2|TRBD1
CASTVIQGHYGYTF
TGTGCCAGCACCGTTATACAGGGGCACTATGGCTACACCTTC
>NA|TRBV28|TRBJ2-7|NA
CASNSEGAYEQYF
TGTGCCAGCAATTCGGAGGGGGCTTACGAGCAGTACTTC
>few|TRBV9|TRBJ2-2|NA
CASSVMTSGELFF
TGTGCCAGCAGCGTCATGACGTCCGGGGAGCTGTTTTTT
>NA|TRBV6-1|TRBJ1-2|NA
CASSSTAYGYTF
TGTGCCAGCAGCTCCACGGCCTATGGCTACACCTTC
>NA|TRBV13|TRBJ2-7|TRBD1
CASSLVRTGVYEQYF
TGTGCCAGCAGCTTAGTCAGGACAGGGGTGTACGAGCAGTACTTC
>NA|TRBV4-3|TRBJ2-1|NA
CASSKTGAYNEQFF
TGCGCCAGCAGCAAGACGGGGGCCTACAATGAGCAGTTCTTC